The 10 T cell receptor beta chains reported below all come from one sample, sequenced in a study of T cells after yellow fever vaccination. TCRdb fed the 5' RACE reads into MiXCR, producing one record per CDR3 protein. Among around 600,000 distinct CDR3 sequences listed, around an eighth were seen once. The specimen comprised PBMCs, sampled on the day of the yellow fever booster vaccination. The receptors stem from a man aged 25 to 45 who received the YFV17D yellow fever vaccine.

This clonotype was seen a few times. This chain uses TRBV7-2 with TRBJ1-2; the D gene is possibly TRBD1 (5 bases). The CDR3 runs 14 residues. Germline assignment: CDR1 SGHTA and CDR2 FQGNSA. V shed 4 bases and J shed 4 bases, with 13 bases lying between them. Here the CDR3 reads CASSWVDKTYGYTF. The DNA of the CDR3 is TGTGCCAGCAGCTGGGTGGACAAGACCTATGGCTACACCTTC.

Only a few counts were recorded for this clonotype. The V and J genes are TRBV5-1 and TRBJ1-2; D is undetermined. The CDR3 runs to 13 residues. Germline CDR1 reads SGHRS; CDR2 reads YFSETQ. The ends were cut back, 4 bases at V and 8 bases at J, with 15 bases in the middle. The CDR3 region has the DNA TGCGCCAGCAGCCCCTCGGACTCGCGGGGCTACACCTTC. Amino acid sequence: CASSPSDSRGYTF.

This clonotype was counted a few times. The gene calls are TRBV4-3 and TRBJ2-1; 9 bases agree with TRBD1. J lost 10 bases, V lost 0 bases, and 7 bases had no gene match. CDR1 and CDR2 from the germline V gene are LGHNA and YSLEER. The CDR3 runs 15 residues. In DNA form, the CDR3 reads TGCGCCAGCAGCCAAGATCTACAGGGGGCTAGGGAGCAGTTCTTC. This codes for CASSQDLQGAREQFF.

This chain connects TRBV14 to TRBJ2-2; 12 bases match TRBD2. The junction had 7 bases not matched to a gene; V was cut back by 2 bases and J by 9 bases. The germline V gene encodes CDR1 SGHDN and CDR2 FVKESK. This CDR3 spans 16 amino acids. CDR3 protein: CASSQPGTSGWRELFF. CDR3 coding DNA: TGTGCCAGCAGCCAACCCGGGACTAGCGGGTGGAGGGAGCTGTTTTTT. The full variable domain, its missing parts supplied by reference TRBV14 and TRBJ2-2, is EAGVTQFPSHSVIEKGQTVTLRCDPISGHDNLYWYRRVMGKEIKFLLHFVKESKQDESGMPNNRFLAERTGGTYSTLKVQPAELEDSGVYFCASSQPGTSGWRELFFGEGSRLTVL.

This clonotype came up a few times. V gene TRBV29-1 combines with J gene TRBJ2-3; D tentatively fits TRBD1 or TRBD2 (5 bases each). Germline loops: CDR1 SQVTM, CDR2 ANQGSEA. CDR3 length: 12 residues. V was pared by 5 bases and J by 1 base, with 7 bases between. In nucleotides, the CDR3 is TGCAGCGTTTGGGACGGCACAGATACGCAGTATTTT. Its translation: CSVWDGTDTQYF.

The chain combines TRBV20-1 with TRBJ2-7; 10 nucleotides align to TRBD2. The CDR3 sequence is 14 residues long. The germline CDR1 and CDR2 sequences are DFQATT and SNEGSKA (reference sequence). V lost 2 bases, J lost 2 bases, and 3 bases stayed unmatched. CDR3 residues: CSARISGRTYEQYF. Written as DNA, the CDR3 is TGCAGTGCTAGAATTAGCGGGAGGACCTACGAGCAGTACTTC.

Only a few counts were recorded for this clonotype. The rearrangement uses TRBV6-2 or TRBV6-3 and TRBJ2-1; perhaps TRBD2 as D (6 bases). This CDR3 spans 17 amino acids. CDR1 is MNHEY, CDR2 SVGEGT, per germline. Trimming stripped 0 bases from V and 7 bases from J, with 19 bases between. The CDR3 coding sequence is TGTGCCAGCAGTTACTCTTTTAGCGGAACGGCGGGTAATGAGCAGTTCTTC. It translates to CASSYSFSGTAGNEQFF.

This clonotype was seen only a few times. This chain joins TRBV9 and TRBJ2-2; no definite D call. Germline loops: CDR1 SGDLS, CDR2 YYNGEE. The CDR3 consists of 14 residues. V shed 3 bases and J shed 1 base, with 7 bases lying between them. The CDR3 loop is CASSAAVNTGELFF. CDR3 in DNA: TGTGCCAGCAGCGCAGCCGTGAACACCGGGGAGCTGTTTTTT.

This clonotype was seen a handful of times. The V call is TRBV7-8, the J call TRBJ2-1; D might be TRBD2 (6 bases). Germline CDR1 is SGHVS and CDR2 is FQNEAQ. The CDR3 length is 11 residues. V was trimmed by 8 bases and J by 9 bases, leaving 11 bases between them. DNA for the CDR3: TGTGCCAGCTGGGGGAGGAGTGAGCAGTTCTTC. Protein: CASWGRSEQFF.

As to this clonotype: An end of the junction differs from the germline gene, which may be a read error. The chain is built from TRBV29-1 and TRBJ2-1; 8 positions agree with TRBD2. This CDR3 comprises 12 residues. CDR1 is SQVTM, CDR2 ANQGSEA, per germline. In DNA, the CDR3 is TGCAGCGTGAGCGGGGGTAACAATGAGCTGTTCTTC. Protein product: CSVSGGNNELFF.